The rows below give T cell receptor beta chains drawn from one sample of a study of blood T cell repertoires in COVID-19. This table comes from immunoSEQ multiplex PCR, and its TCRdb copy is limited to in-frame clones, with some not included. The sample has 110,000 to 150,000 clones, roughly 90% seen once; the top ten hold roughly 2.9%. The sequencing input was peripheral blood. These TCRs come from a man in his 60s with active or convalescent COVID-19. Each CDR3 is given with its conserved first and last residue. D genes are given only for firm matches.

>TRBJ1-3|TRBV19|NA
CASSAGTVTLSGNTIYF
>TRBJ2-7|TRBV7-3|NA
CASSTGETHEQYF
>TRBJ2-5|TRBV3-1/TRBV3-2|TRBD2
CASSLSGRLETQYF
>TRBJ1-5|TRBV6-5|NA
CASSYSAENSNQPQHF
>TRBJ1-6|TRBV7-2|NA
CASSPRGPGRGSPLHF
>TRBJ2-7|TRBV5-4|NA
CASSLPVGASNYEQYF
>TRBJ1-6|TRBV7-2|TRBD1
CASSLGEVGGNNSPLHF
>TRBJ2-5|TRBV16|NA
CASSPGLEETQYF
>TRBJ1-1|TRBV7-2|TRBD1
CASSKQGAGGTEAFF
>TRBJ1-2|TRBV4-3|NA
CASSQGGEYGYTF
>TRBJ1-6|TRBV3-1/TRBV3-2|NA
CASSQGPGSRPPLHF
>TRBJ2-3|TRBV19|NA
CASISRGGDTQYF
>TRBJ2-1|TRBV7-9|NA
CASSLGLAHGEQFF
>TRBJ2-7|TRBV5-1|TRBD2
CASSLGLAGVYEQYF
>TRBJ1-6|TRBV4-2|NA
CASSQEDSRNSPLHF
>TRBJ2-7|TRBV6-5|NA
CASSYSGQNEQYF
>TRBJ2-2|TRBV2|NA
CASSGMAGVGGELFF
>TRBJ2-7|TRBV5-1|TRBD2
CASSAGTSGGETYEQYF
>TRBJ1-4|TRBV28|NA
CASRFWGDEKLFF
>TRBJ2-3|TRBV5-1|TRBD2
CASSREAGGGDTQYF
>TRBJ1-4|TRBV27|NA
CASSKSYRDPWEKLFF
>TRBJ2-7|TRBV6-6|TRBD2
CARTVRGGRGFYEQYF
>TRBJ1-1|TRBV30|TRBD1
CAWMTDRGTEAFF
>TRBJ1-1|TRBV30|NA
CAWFKQGVDTEAFF
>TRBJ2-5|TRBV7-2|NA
CASSLRHPGGPSETQYF
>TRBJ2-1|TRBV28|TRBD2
CASSRSGDPYNEQFF